These 27 T cell receptor beta chains originate from one sample sequenced in a study of T-cell reconstitution after alpha-beta-depleted transplantation in children (dated by TCRdb to the mid-2010s). The treatment or condition label here, explained by the study, means: allogeneic hematopoietic cell transplantation with graft depleted of TCRalphabeta T cells and CD19 B cells. Libraries were built with PCR. Sequencing was performed on an Illumina HiSeq 2500. TCR libraries were prepared with molecular barcoding, using unique molecular identifiers to normalize TCRbeta repertoire quantification. The raw public data were reprocessed by TCRdb itself: fastp quality trimming at Q25, MiXCR clonotype calling, in-frame beta chains only. Merged by CDR3 protein, the rows form single entries marked with the most common genes and DNA. The sample includes 80,000 or so distinct CDR3 sequences, with 13% to 15% observed a single time. The top ten hold 25% to 30% of the sample.

The specimen comprised PBMCs, mostly from graft donor cells, sampled 180 days after TCRalphabeta/CD19-depleted stem cell transplant. The receptors come from a male patient aged 2-9 years who had a stem cell transplant for acute lymphoblastic leukemia, so the T cells may come from the graft donor.

This clonotype was seen at least ten times. This chain connects TRBV12-3 or TRBV12-4 to TRBJ2-5, with D possibly being TRBD1 (6 bases). Trimming cost V 4 bases and J 6 bases, with 12 bases left between them. This CDR3 is 13 amino acids long. The CDR3 sequence is CASSSGTSKTQYF. CDR3 nucleotides: TGTGCCAGCAGTTCCGGGACATCGAAGACCCAGTACTTC.

This sequence joins TRBV7-6 and TRBJ2-2; 10 bases map to TRBD2. CDR3 length: 18 amino acids. CDR1 is SGHVS and CDR2 is FNYEAQ in the germline V gene. V dropped 5 bases and J dropped 0; count of bases not matched to a gene: 9. As DNA, the CDR3 is TGTGCCAGCAGCGTACAGCCTAGCGGGGGTCCGAACACCGGGGAGCTGTTTTTT. It encodes CASSVQPSGGPNTGELFF.

This clonotype was counted a few times. V is TRBV12-3 or TRBV12-4 and J is TRBJ1-5; a possible D gene is TRBD1 (5 bases). The CDR3 loop spans 15 amino acids. V gave up 6 bases and J gave up 0 bases, with 12 bases separating them. CDR3 coding DNA: TGTGCCAGCAGCTTAACAGGAGTTAGCAATCAGCCCCAGCATTTT. Translation gives CASSLTGVSNQPQHF.

The gene calls are TRBV7-3 and TRBJ1-1; 8 bases line up with TRBD1. Germline lookup yields CDR1 SGHTA and CDR2 FQGTGA. There are 13 residues in the CDR3. V lost 8 bases to trimming and J lost 3 bases; unmatched junction nucleotides: 5. CDR3 sequence: CASGQGRDTEAFF. CDR3 sequence (DNA): TGTGCCAGCGGACAGGGAAGGGACACTGAAGCTTTCTTT.

This clonotype was found a few times. J is TRBJ2-2 and V is TRBV7-9; D is unresolved. The germline V gene encodes CDR1 SEHNR and CDR2 FQNEAQ (reference sequence). Trimming stripped 1 base from V and 0 bases from J, with 12 bases between. The CDR3 runs 17 residues. The CDR3 region has the DNA TGTGCCAGCAGCTTAGGTTGGGTGAGATCGAACACCGGGGAGCTGTTTTTT. Protein product: CASSLGWVRSNTGELFF.

V usage is TRBV7-9 and J usage is TRBJ2-7; TRBD1 might be the D (5 bases). Germline lookup yields CDR1 SEHNR and CDR2 FQNEAQ (reference sequence). Between the trimmed V and J ends, which lost 5 bases and 3 bases, there was a span of 14 bases. The CDR3 totals 14 residues. The CDR3 reads CASSLPTDFYEQYF. CDR3 sequence (DNA): TGTGCCAGCAGCCTCCCGACAGACTTCTACGAGCAGTACTTC.

This rearrangement joins TRBV5-5 to TRBJ1-1; D ambiguous. The V end lost 1 base, the J end lost 0 bases, and 16 bases lay between the germline ends. The CDR3 extends over 17 amino acids. Germline V gene lookup returns CDR1 SGHKS and CDR2 YYEKEE (reference sequence). As DNA, the CDR3 is TGTGCCAGCAGCTTGTACGGGAACCGGATCATGAACACTGAAGCTTTCTTT. This translates into CASSLYGNRIMNTEAFF.

This clonotype came up a few times. The chain uses TRBV9 and TRBJ1-4, with TRBD1 matching over 7 bases. V was pared by 0 bases and J by 5 bases, with 4 bases of the junction left unmatched. Germline CDR1 and CDR2: SGDLS and YYNGEE. This CDR3 comprises 15 residues. CDR3 bases: TGTGCCAGCAGCGTAGTAGGGGGCTCAAATGAAAAACTGTTTTTT. Translated, it gives CASSVVGGSNEKLFF.

This clonotype was seen only a few times. The chain is built from TRBV2 and TRBJ2-7; D may be TRBD1 (5 bases). Trimming cost V 10 bases and J 3 bases, with 13 bases left between them. This CDR3 is 12 amino acids long. CDR1 is SNHLY and CDR2 is FYNNEI in the germline V gene. DNA of the CDR3: TGTGCCACCCTAGGGGCGAGCTACGAGCAGTACTTC. Residues: CATLGASYEQYF.

The chain has TRBV25-1 and TRBJ2-3; maybe TRBD1 (5 bases). The CDR3 spans 14 residues. CDR1 is MGHDK and CDR2 is SYGVNS in the germline V gene. V was pared by 2 bases and J by 0 bases, with 6 bases between. The CDR3 DNA reads TGTGCCAGCAGTGAACCAGGGAGCACAGATACGCAGTATTTT. It specifies CASSEPGSTDTQYF.

This clonotype was counted between two and nine times. The V and J genes are TRBV20-1 and TRBJ2-7, with 7 bases lining up with TRBD1. J lost 3 bases, V lost 0 bases, and 14 bases had no gene match. CDR3 length: 17 residues. The germline CDR1 and CDR2 sequences are DFQATT and SNEGSKA (reference sequence). The CDR3 spells CSARDLAGGREGYEQYF. The CDR3 coding sequence is TGCAGTGCTAGAGATTTGGCAGGGGGTAGAGAAGGCTACGAGCAGTACTTC.

A few counts support this clonotype. This chain connects TRBV7-2 to TRBJ2-5; D is unclear. Trimming left V 4 bases short and J 4 bases short, with 13 bases between. The CDR3 contains 14 residues. Germline V CDR1 and CDR2: SGHTA, FQGNSA. CDR3 nucleotides: TGTGCCAGCAGCTCGATTACAGTCGGAGAGACCCAGTACTTC. Protein product: CASSSITVGETQYF.

The chain links TRBV15 to TRBJ2-3; 10 nucleotides line up with TRBD1. There are 16 residues in the CDR3. Germline lookup yields CDR1 LNHNV and CDR2 YYDKDF (reference sequence). The junction had 5 bases not matched to a gene; V was cut back by 0 bases and J by 5 bases. The CDR3 nucleotides read TGTGCCACCAGCAGAGATAGACAGGGGGCCTTAGATACGCAGTATTTT. Translating gives CATSRDRQGALDTQYF.

This clonotype was seen more than once but under ten times. The J gene is TRBJ2-7, the V gene TRBV18; D possibly corresponds to TRBD1 (9 bases). The V end was cut by 3 bases, the J end by 6 bases, with 33 bases between. This CDR3 contains 20 residues. Germline loops: CDR1 KGHSH, CDR2 LQKENI. The CDR3 reads CASSPPNRGRILAVPSEQYF. CDR3 nucleotides: TGTGCCAGCTCACCTCCGAACAGGGGGCGAATACTAGCGGTCCCGTCCGAGCAGTACTTC.

This clonotype was detected many times. This chain uses TRBV20-1 with TRBJ2-7; 7 bases line up with TRBD1. The CDR3 spans 12 residues. In germline, CDR1 is DFQATT, CDR2 SNEGSKA (reference sequence). Trimming removed 2 bases from V and 5 bases from J; junction bases left unmatched: 3. The CDR3 spells CSARPQGDEQYF. CDR3 coding DNA: TGCAGTGCTAGACCCCAGGGGGACGAGCAGTACTTC.

The gene calls are TRBV4-3 and TRBJ2-3, with 7 bases fitting TRBD1. CDR1 is LGHNA, CDR2 YSLEER, per germline. V was clipped by 0 bases and J by 8 bases; unmatched bases: 8. This CDR3 contains 15 residues. This chain's CDR3 is CASSQDQGVLGTQYF. CDR3 sequence (DNA): TGCGCCAGCAGCCAAGACCAGGGGGTTCTGGGTACGCAGTATTTT.

This clonotype has just a few counts. This chain joins TRBV20-1 and TRBJ2-4; a possible D gene is TRBD2 (5 bases). The CDR3 has 15 residues. V was shortened by 1 base and J by 3 bases, with 13 bases between the two germline ends. The V gene's germline CDR1 is DFQATT and CDR2 SNEGSKA (reference sequence). CDR3 sequence reads: CSARGGPRGKNIQYF. CDR3 sequence (DNA): TGCAGTGCTAGAGGCGGGCCCCGAGGCAAAAACATTCAGTACTTC.

The V call is TRBV6-1, the J call TRBJ2-1; TRBD2 is a possible D gene (6 bases). The V end lost 5 bases, the J end lost 4 bases, and 18 bases lay between the germline ends. Germline assignment: CDR1 MNHNS and CDR2 SASEGT. CDR3 length: 16 residues. CDR3 sequence: CASSTPGGIKYNEQFF. CDR3 nucleotide sequence: TGTGCCAGCAGTACCCCCGGGGGAATCAAATACAATGAGCAGTTCTTC.

This clonotype was picked up many times. In DNA form, the CDR3 reads TGCGCCAGCAGCTTGGTCAGGGGGTTTTCTTCACCCCTCCACTTT. Its translation: CASSLVRGFSSPLHF. The chain has TRBV5-1 and TRBJ1-6, with TRBD1 identical over 7 bases. V was pared by 0 bases and J by 9 bases, with 6 bases of the junction left unmatched. Germline CDR1 SGHRS, CDR2 YFSETQ. CDR3 length equals 15 residues.

The sample holds a few counts of this clonotype. The gene calls are TRBV7-2 and TRBJ2-7, with TRBD2 identical over 7 bases. This CDR3 has 16 amino acids. Germline V lookup: CDR1 SGHTA, CDR2 FQGNSA. The ends lost 1 base at V and 0 bases at J; junction bases unmatched: 6. The DNA of the CDR3 is TGTGCCAGCAGCTTAGGACTAGCTTTTAGCTCCTACGAGCAGTACTTC. This sequence encodes CASSLGLAFSSYEQYF.

This clonotype appeared many times. The CDR3 sequence is CASSFPNRDEAFF. The CDR3 DNA follows: TGTGCCAGCAGCTTCCCGAACAGGGACGAAGCTTTCTTT. The chain couples TRBV5-5 to TRBJ1-1; the D gene is possibly TRBD1 (6 bases). Trimming took 2 bases from V and 8 from J, leaving 13 bases between them. This CDR3 has 13 amino acids. CDR1 and CDR2 (germline): SGHKS, YYEKEE (reference sequence).

With regard to this clonotype: A much larger clone is a single base away; this may be a read error. The rearrangement joins TRBV28 to TRBJ2-3, with 7 bases that match TRBD2. V shed 5 bases, J shed 4 bases, and the junction held 12 bases outside the gene matches. The CDR3 loop spans 16 amino acids. Germline V CDR1 and CDR2: MDHEN, SYDVKM. The DNA for the CDR3 is TGTGCCAGCAGTCCAGCGGGGCGGGGTGATGCAGATACGCAGTATTTT. Its protein product is CASSPAGRGDADTQYF.

This clonotype appeared a few times. The V and J genes are TRBV9 and TRBJ2-4, with a tentative D call TRBD2 (5 bases). CDR1 is SGDLS and CDR2 is YYNGEE in the germline V gene. Trimming shortened V by 0 bases and J by 0 bases, and 10 bases separated the two germline ends. The CDR3 is 16 residues long. Written as DNA, the CDR3 is TGTGCCAGCAGCGTAGGGGGTGGACTAGCCAAAAACATTCAGTACTTC. It is translated as CASSVGGGLAKNIQYF.

The rearrangement joins TRBV4-3 to TRBJ2-7; TRBD2 matches 7 bases. V lost 6 bases, J lost 3 bases, and 14 bases stayed unmatched. Germline loops: CDR1 LGHNA, CDR2 YSLEER. This CDR3 is 16 amino acids long. CDR3 residues: CASSLRVGLADYEQYF. The CDR3 DNA follows: TGCGCCAGCAGTTTACGAGTGGGGCTAGCGGACTACGAGCAGTACTTC.

This CDR3 is CASSFKTGAYGYTF. CDR3 nucleotide sequence: TGTGCCAGCAGCTTCAAAACAGGGGCCTATGGCTACACCTTC. The genes are TRBV7-9 and TRBJ1-2, with 7 positions matching TRBD1. V was pared by 3 bases and J by 4 bases, with 5 bases of the junction left unmatched. CDR1 and CDR2 from the germline V gene are SEHNR and FQNEAQ (reference sequence). This CDR3 is 14 amino acids long.

This clonotype was picked up many times. V and J are TRBV6-5 and TRBJ2-7; D possibly corresponds to TRBD1 (6 bases). Trimming took 4 bases from V and 6 from J, leaving 13 bases between them. Per germline, CDR1 MNHEY and CDR2 SVGAGI. CDR3 length: 13 residues. The CDR3 spells CASSWTAPAEQYF. DNA of the CDR3: TGTGCCAGCAGTTGGACAGCTCCCGCCGAGCAGTACTTC.

This clonotype was seen many times. The rearrangement links TRBV5-4 to TRBJ2-5; no clear D. The CDR3 runs to 12 residues. The germline gives CDR1 SGHNT, CDR2 YYREEE (reference sequence). Trimming removed 2 bases at V and 4 bases at J, with 6 bases between. CDR3 in amino acids: CASSFPGETQYF. CDR3 nucleotides: TGTGCCAGCAGCTTCCCTGGAGAGACCCAGTACTTC.